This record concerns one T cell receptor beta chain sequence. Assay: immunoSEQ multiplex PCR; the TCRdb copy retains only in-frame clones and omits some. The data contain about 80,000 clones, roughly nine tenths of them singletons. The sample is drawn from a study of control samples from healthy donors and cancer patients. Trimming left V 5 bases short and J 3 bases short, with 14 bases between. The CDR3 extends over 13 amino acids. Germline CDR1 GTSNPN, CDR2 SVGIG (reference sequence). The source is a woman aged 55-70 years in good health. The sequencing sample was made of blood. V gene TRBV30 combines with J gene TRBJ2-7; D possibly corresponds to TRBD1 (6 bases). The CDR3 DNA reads TGTGCCTGGGCCCGGGACACCCACTACGAGCAGTACTTC. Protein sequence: CAWARDTHYEQYF.